The source of this T cell receptor beta chain is a study of T cells expressing NK-cell markers (dated by TCRdb to 2018 to 2021). With respect to the entire study: TCR beta-chain repertoires were profiled in sorted CD3+CD56+NKG2C+, CD3+CD56+NKG2C- and CD3+CD56-NKG2C+ T-cell subsets from fewer than 10 donors. All eight donors whose samples were sequenced were randomly selected healthy volunteers, three of them men and five women. Among the eight sequenced donors, only one was HCMV-seronegative, while the other seven were HCMV-seropositive. The libraries were sequenced on Illumina HiSeq 2000/2500, MiSeq or NextSeq, producing 2 x 150 bp reads. Study-wide conclusions, independent of this receptor: Those dominant clonotypes were again the most abundant among CD3+CD56-NKG2C+ cells in several donors, at roughly 25-65%. Whether the expanded NKG2C-expressing T cell clones were specific for HCMV antigens was left unclear. For six donors, the dominant CD3+CD56+NKG2C+ clonotypes were among the top 10 CD8+ clonotypes and accounted for about 1.0-7.0% of CD8+ T cells.

Including the terminal cysteine and phenylalanine, the CDR3 comprises 14 residues. No coding sequence is recorded. On this clonotype: Its specific antigen is unknown.

The sample was run on an Illumina HiSeq 2000. The TCR beta cDNA libraries were made using 5'RACE template switching, a step that added both a universal primer site and unique molecular identifiers. cDNA synthesis was primed from the TCR beta constant segment and was followed by two successive PCR amplification steps. Per the source publication's procedure: MIGEC was used to demultiplex reads and group reads by UMI, and MiTCR was used to assemble and quantify clonotypes. Only TCR cDNA sequences supported by at least two reads were kept to exclude erroneous sequences. The tcR package was used for downstream repertoire analysis, and clonotypes were matched between fractions using CDR3 nucleotide sequence together with V segment. VDJmatch was used to annotate antigen specificity against VDJdb, with one amino acid substitution in CDR3 permitted. Reads reprocessed by TCRdb are summarized as one entry per CDR3 protein sequence, and DNA is absent. The V and J calls and clone size come from TCRdb's table, not from the authors' own analysis. This sample's table has entries for 200,000 to 300,000 distinct CDR3 sequences. Around 3.9% of the sample belongs to the ten largest clones.

A commercial ELISA kit detecting HCMV-specific IgG in serum was used to determine HCMV serostatus. Peripheral blood mononuclear cells were isolated from blood by Ficoll density gradient centrifugation. Sequenced sample: blood T cells: a sorted CD56 or NKG2C T cell subset, CD4+ or CD8+ T cells, or bulk PBMC T cells (not recorded which). The chain links TRBV12-3 or TRBV12-4 with TRBJ2-1; TCRdb selects TRBD1, and the lack of DNA leaves this call unchecked. The receptor was derived from a woman aged 18-70 years in good health. The CDR3 reads CASIMRLQGGEQFF.